The T cell receptor (beta chain) under discussion was sequenced for a study of shared clonotypes between healthy human individuals. When replicate PCRs were run on sorted subsets, they used about 220 ng DNA, approximately 27,000 T cell genomes. TCRdb's copy holds only in-frame clones and misses some; the assay was immunoSEQ multiplex PCR. Among around 720,000 clones listed, around three quarters were seen once. The CDR3 covers 13 residues. The sequencing input was memory CD4+ T cells sorted from blood. Subset here: CD45RA-negative fraction. The chain joins TRBV21-1 to TRBJ2-7. TRBV21-1 is deemed a pseudogene. This clonotype originated in a woman in her twenties or thirties in good health. The CDR3 sequence: CASRRGVAYEQYF. The CDR3 DNA sequence: TGTGCCAGCAGAAGGGGGGTTGCCTACGAGCAGTACTTC.